Listed below are T cell receptor beta chains from one sample, sequenced in a study of blood T cell repertoires in COVID-19. The assay was immunoSEQ multiplex PCR, and TCRdb's table has in-frame clones only and misses some. The sample has 30,000 to 40,000 clones, more than 70% seen once. Source material: peripheral blood. These TCRs come from a human donor in a cohort sampled during active COVID-19. Both conserved end residues are part of each CDR3. A D gene is named only where the DNA matches it firmly. Clone size is given for some rows only: seen once, a few or many times, or a class if the clone is expanded.

V gene: TRBV11-2; J gene: TRBJ2-7; clone size: NA; D gene: TRBD1; CDR3 protein: CASSLGTGPDEQYF; CDR3 DNA: TGTGCCAGCAGCTTAGGGACAGGGCCGGACGAGCAGTACTTC
V gene: TRBV7-6; J gene: TRBJ2-3; clone size: once; D gene: TRBD2; CDR3 protein: CASSSAPSTSGALGDTQYF; CDR3 DNA: TGTGCCAGCAGCTCCGCCCCTTCGACTAGCGGGGCCCTGGGGGATACGCAGTATTTT
V gene: TRBV10-2; J gene: TRBJ1-1; clone size: NA; D gene: NA; CDR3 protein: CASTEAGNTEAFF; CDR3 DNA: TGCGCCAGCACCGAAGCGGGGAACACTGAAGCTTTCTTT
V gene: TRBV13; J gene: TRBJ2-7; clone size: NA; D gene: TRBD2; CDR3 protein: CASSLGSSGEYEQYF; CDR3 DNA: TGTGCCAGCAGCTTAGGGTCTAGCGGTGAATACGAGCAGTACTTC
V gene: TRBV7-2; J gene: TRBJ1-1; clone size: NA; D gene: TRBD1; CDR3 protein: CASSFRQGTEAFF; CDR3 DNA: TGTGCCAGCAGCTTCCGACAGGGCACTGAAGCTTTCTTT
V gene: TRBV10-3; J gene: TRBJ2-1; clone size: NA; D gene: TRBD2; CDR3 protein: CAIGTGGPNNEQFF; CDR3 DNA: TGTGCCATCGGGACGGGGGGGCCGAATAATGAGCAGTTCTTC
V gene: TRBV27; J gene: TRBJ1-1; clone size: once; D gene: TRBD1; CDR3 protein: CASSSTGDTYMNTEAFF; CDR3 DNA: TGTGCCAGCAGTTCGACAGGGGACACATATATGAACACTGAAGCTTTCTTT
V gene: TRBV27; J gene: TRBJ2-7; clone size: NA; D gene: NA; CDR3 protein: CASSPSRDSYPYEQYF; CDR3 DNA: TGTGCCAGCAGTCCGTCCCGGGACTCTTACCCCTACGAGCAGTACTTC
V gene: TRBV30; J gene: TRBJ2-3; clone size: NA; D gene: NA; CDR3 protein: CAWSQTTHTDTQYF; CDR3 DNA: TGTGCCTGGAGCCAGACTACCCACACAGATACGCAGTATTTT
V gene: TRBV30; J gene: TRBJ1-3; clone size: NA; D gene: NA; CDR3 protein: CAWISGAGNTIYF; CDR3 DNA: TGTGCCTGGATTTCCGGGGCTGGAAACACCATATATTTT
V gene: TRBV5-1; J gene: TRBJ2-4; clone size: NA; D gene: TRBD2; CDR3 protein: CASSFSGGALNIQYF; CDR3 DNA: TGCGCCAGCAGCTTTAGCGGGGGGGCCTTGAACATTCAGTACTTC
V gene: TRBV13; J gene: TRBJ2-7; clone size: NA; D gene: NA; CDR3 protein: CASSLSGWPEYSYEQYF; CDR3 DNA: TGTGCCAGCAGCTTGTCAGGCTGGCCCGAATACTCCTACGAGCAGTACTTC
V gene: TRBV7-8; J gene: TRBJ2-1; clone size: NA; D gene: TRBD2; CDR3 protein: CASSQPPWRGAYNEQFF; CDR3 DNA: TGTGCCAGCAGCCAGCCCCCGTGGCGGGGGGCCTACAATGAGCAGTTCTTC
V gene: TRBV29-1; J gene: TRBJ1-1; clone size: NA; D gene: NA; CDR3 protein: CSVEGPDQAFF; CDR3 DNA: TGCAGCGTTGAAGGCCCAGATCAAGCTTTCTTT
V gene: TRBV4-1; J gene: TRBJ2-1; clone size: NA; D gene: NA; CDR3 protein: CASSLDTPSYNEQFF; CDR3 DNA: TGCGCCAGCAGCCTTGACACCCCCTCCTACAATGAGCAGTTCTTC
V gene: TRBV3-1/TRBV3-2; J gene: TRBJ1-1; clone size: NA; D gene: TRBD1; CDR3 protein: CASSQGAYRGLTEAFF; CDR3 DNA: TGTGCCAGCAGCCAAGGGGCTTACAGGGGGCTTACTGAAGCTTTCTTT
V gene: TRBV3-1/TRBV3-2; J gene: TRBJ2-7; clone size: NA; D gene: TRBD2; CDR3 protein: CASSPRGGEQYF; CDR3 DNA: TGTGCCAGCAGCCCCCGGGGGGGGGAGCAGTACTTC
V gene: TRBV7-2; J gene: TRBJ1-1; clone size: once; D gene: NA; CDR3 protein: CASSLVGRSTEAFF; CDR3 DNA: TGTGCCAGCAGCTTAGTGGGTCGGAGCACTGAAGCTTTCTTT
V gene: TRBV30; J gene: TRBJ1-3; clone size: once; D gene: NA; CDR3 protein: CAWSGHLSGNTIYF; CDR3 DNA: TGTGCCTGGAGTGGACACCTCTCTGGAAACACCATATATTTT
V gene: TRBV12-3/TRBV12-4; J gene: TRBJ1-1; clone size: NA; D gene: NA; CDR3 protein: CASRPEGNTEAFF; CDR3 DNA: TGTGCCAGCAGACCCGAGGGAAATACTGAAGCTTTCTTT
V gene: TRBV4-1; J gene: TRBJ2-5; clone size: NA; D gene: NA; CDR3 protein: CASSHRAGTETQYF; CDR3 DNA: TGCGCCAGCAGCCATCGGGCGGGGACTGAGACCCAGTACTTC
V gene: TRBV18; J gene: TRBJ1-1; clone size: NA; D gene: TRBD1; CDR3 protein: CASSPRGLANTEAFF; CDR3 DNA: TGTGCCAGCTCACCAAGGGGGCTGGCGAACACTGAAGCTTTCTTT
V gene: TRBV24-1; J gene: TRBJ1-1; clone size: NA; D gene: NA; CDR3 protein: CATSDRGNTEAFF; CDR3 DNA: TGTGCCACCAGTGATCGCGGGAACACTGAAGCTTTCTTT
V gene: TRBV24-1; J gene: TRBJ2-1; clone size: few; D gene: NA; CDR3 protein: CATGGRTNEQFF; CDR3 DNA: TGTGCCACCGGGGGCCGGACCAATGAGCAGTTCTTC
V gene: TRBV5-1; J gene: TRBJ2-2; clone size: NA; D gene: NA; CDR3 protein: CASSLDFSGELFF; CDR3 DNA: TGCGCCAGCAGCTTGGATTTCTCCGGGGAGCTGTTTTTT
V gene: TRBV4-1; J gene: TRBJ2-7; clone size: NA; D gene: NA; CDR3 protein: CASSQPDKYEQYF; CDR3 DNA: TGCGCCAGCAGCCAACCGGACAAGTACGAGCAGTACTTC
V gene: TRBV4-2; J gene: TRBJ1-1; clone size: NA; D gene: TRBD1; CDR3 protein: CASSQDGVRTGHMNTEAFF; CDR3 DNA: TGTGCCAGCAGCCAAGATGGGGTCCGGACAGGGCACATGAACACTGAAGCTTTCTTT
V gene: TRBV30; J gene: TRBJ2-5; clone size: NA; D gene: NA; CDR3 protein: CAWRGPDRETQYF; CDR3 DNA: TGTGCCTGGAGGGGGCCAGACCGAGAGACCCAGTACTTC
V gene: TRBV5-1; J gene: TRBJ1-4; clone size: NA; D gene: TRBD1; CDR3 protein: CASSSPDRGREKLFF; CDR3 DNA: TGCGCCAGCAGCTCCCCGGACAGGGGAAGGGAAAAACTGTTTTTT
V gene: TRBV27; J gene: TRBJ2-4; clone size: NA; D gene: NA; CDR3 protein: CASSQQGAKNIQYF; CDR3 DNA: TGTGCCAGCAGCCAACAGGGAGCCAAAAACATTCAGTACTTC
V gene: TRBV30; J gene: TRBJ1-1; clone size: NA; D gene: NA; CDR3 protein: CAWSPWGAEAFF; CDR3 DNA: TGTGCCTGGTCACCTTGGGGGGCTGAAGCTTTCTTT
V gene: TRBV19; J gene: TRBJ1-5; clone size: once; D gene: TRBD1; CDR3 protein: CASSIDPGQAVNQPQHF; CDR3 DNA: TGTGCCAGTAGTATAGATCCGGGACAGGCAGTCAATCAGCCCCAGCATTTT
V gene: TRBV3-1/TRBV3-2; J gene: TRBJ2-7; clone size: few; D gene: TRBD2; CDR3 protein: CASSQGVQRGRNEQYF; CDR3 DNA: TGTGCCAGCAGCCAAGGTGTGCAGCGGGGGAGAAACGAGCAGTACTTC
V gene: TRBV28; J gene: TRBJ2-1; clone size: NA; D gene: NA; CDR3 protein: CASSLGGGGNEQFF; CDR3 DNA: TGTGCCAGCAGTTTAGGGGGGGGCGGGAATGAGCAGTTCTTC
V gene: TRBV12-5; J gene: TRBJ1-5; clone size: few; D gene: TRBD1; CDR3 protein: CASGLVRGQGAGGLQPQHF; CDR3 DNA: TGTGCTAGTGGTTTGGTACGGGGACAGGGGGCCGGGGGCCTTCAGCCCCAGCATTTT